The source of this T cell receptor (beta chain) is a study of shared clonotypes between healthy human individuals. Only in-frame clones appear in the TCRdb table, and some are missing; sequencing was by immunoSEQ multiplex PCR. The repertoire holds a few million clones, approximately 93% seen once, with 0.39% in the top ten. The CDR3 is made up of 14 amino acids. V shed 3 bases, J shed 5 bases, and the junction held 7 bases outside the gene matches. Germline V gene data show CDR1 as SGHNT and CDR2 as YYREEE (reference sequence). Sequences were obtained from naive CD4+ T cells from PBMCs. The subset was: CD45RA+ positively selected. The chain combines TRBV5-4 with TRBJ2-5, with TRBD1 matching 7 bases. This TCR came from a man aged 18 to 35 in good health. Some clones in this sample may be carry-over from other donors' samples. CDR3 coding DNA: TGTGCCAGCAGCTCGAGGACAGGATGGGAGACCCAGTACTTC. It yields the protein CASSSRTGWETQYF.